Each of the 3 T cell receptor beta chains below was sequenced from the same sample in a study of response to subunit inactivated influenza vaccine. From the RT-PCR reads, TCRdb called clonotypes with MiXCR, one entry per CDR3 protein. This table holds hundreds of thousands of distinct CDR3 sequences, over 10% found once. Sequencing used PBMCs from blood, obtained more than 35 days after vaccination. Source of these receptors: a man in his fifties who received an inactivated influenza vaccine.

The V call is TRBV7-3, the J call TRBJ1-2; D perhaps matches TRBD1 (6 bases). The CDR3 spans 11 residues. CDR1 and CDR2 from the germline V gene are SGHTA and FQGTGA. Between the trimmed V and J ends, which lost 5 bases and 14 bases, there was a span of 15 bases. The CDR3 is CASSPGGGMTF. For the CDR3, the DNA is TGTGCCAGCAGCCCCGGAGGGGGGATGACCTTC.

This clonotype was seen a handful of times. V and J are TRBV9 and TRBJ2-7; D perhaps matches TRBD2 (6 bases). The CDR3 covers 16 residues. V was shortened by 0 bases and J by 4 bases, with 17 bases between the two germline ends. CDR1 and CDR2 (germline): SGDLS, YYNGEE. This CDR3 is CASSVARLPAGYEQYF. In DNA, the CDR3 is TGTGCCAGCAGCGTAGCGAGACTCCCGGCGGGATACGAGCAGTACTTC.

This clonotype was observed a handful of times. The CDR3 region has the DNA TGCAGTGCTAGTTTTCCCCCCGCTAGCGGGGGGGACTACGAGCAGTACTTC. Translated: CSASFPPASGGDYEQYF. This rearrangement joins TRBV20-1 to TRBJ2-7; 12 bases agree with TRBD2. Germline assignment: CDR1 DFQATT and CDR2 SNEGSKA (reference sequence). The CDR3 length is 17 residues. The trim removed 3 bases at V and 3 bases at J, leaving 12 bases unmatched.